Below are 22 T cell receptor beta chains sequenced from a single sample in a study of cytomegalovirus exposure and HLA in healthy donors. The PCR ran on 60 Vbeta and 13 Jbeta primers. TCRdb keeps only in-frame clones here, not all; method: immunoSEQ multiplex PCR. The data show 150,000 to 200,000 clones, with roughly 84% seen just once and about 0.26% held by the top ten. Sequencing was performed on PBMCs. These receptors all stem from a boy between 10 and 17 years old in good health and CMV-seronegative.

The gene calls are TRBV7-6 and TRBJ2-7, with a tentative D call TRBD2 (5 bases). Germline CDR1 reads SGHVS; CDR2 reads FNYEAQ. The length of the CDR3 is 13 residues. Trimming stripped 2 bases from V and 3 bases from J, with 8 bases between. This chain's CDR3 is CASSLTSFYEQYF. Here the CDR3 DNA reads TGTGCCAGCAGCTTAACTAGTTTCTACGAGCAGTACTTC.

V and J are TRBV9 and TRBJ2-5; 7 bases fit TRBD2. V was pared by 0 bases and J by 3 bases, with 2 bases of the junction left unmatched. Germline V gene sequence: CDR1 SGDLS, CDR2 YYNGEE. The CDR3 consists of 14 residues. The CDR3 DNA follows: TGTGCCAGCAGCGTAGGAAGCGGGAAAGAGACCCAGTACTTC. Translated: CASSVGSGKETQYF.

This chain uses TRBV9 with TRBJ2-1; the match to TRBD2 covers 7 bases. Germline CDR1 SGDLS, CDR2 YYNGEE. J was trimmed by 6 bases and V by 3 bases; bases with no gene match: 15. This CDR3 is 17 amino acids long. CDR3 region: CASSAHLGTTIFNEQFF. The CDR3 bases are TGTGCCAGCAGCGCGCACCTCGGGACTACCATTTTCAATGAGCAGTTCTTC.

The rearrangement links TRBV20-1 to TRBJ2-5; D is perhaps TRBD1 (5 bases). This CDR3 is 11 amino acids long. CDR1 is DFQATT, CDR2 SNEGSKA, per germline (reference sequence). CDR3 in amino acids: CSAQGQETQYF. CDR3 in DNA: TGCAGCGCCCAGGGACAAGAGACCCAGTACTTC.

J is TRBJ1-2 and V is TRBV12-5; 7 positions agree with TRBD1. The CDR3 contains 15 residues. J gave up 6 bases and V 3 bases, and 10 bases lay outside the gene matches. Germline V gives CDR1 LGHNT, CDR2 FRNRAP. This chain's CDR3 is CASGFSLNRGHGYTF. CDR3 in DNA: TGTGCTAGTGGTTTTTCCCTGAACAGGGGTCATGGCTACACCTTC.

The chain recombines TRBV4-2 with TRBJ2-1; 9 bases line up with TRBD2. Germline V gene sequence: CDR1 LGHNA, CDR2 YNFKEQ. CDR3 length equals 18 residues. The V segment lost 1 base and the J segment 8 bases; nucleotides outside the gene matches: 15. The CDR3 region has the DNA TGTGCCAGCAGCCAAGCTCTGATAGCGGGAGTGGGGAAATATGAGCAGTTCTTC. It specifies CASSQALIAGVGKYEQFF.

The J gene is TRBJ2-1, the V gene TRBV5-5, with 8 bases fitting TRBD1. The CDR3 has 16 residues. The J segment lost 5 bases and the V segment lost 4 bases, leaving 11 bases of the junction unmatched. Germline V gene lookup returns CDR1 SGHKS and CDR2 YYEKEE (reference sequence). The DNA for the CDR3 is TGTGCCAGCAGCCCACCCGACAGGGGAATAGACAATGAGCAGTTCTTC. As protein: CASSPPDRGIDNEQFF. The entire variable domain, with the rest obtained from reference TRBV5-5 and TRBJ2-1, is as follows: DAGVTQSPTHLIKTRGQQVTLRCSPISGHKSVSWYQQVLGQGPQFIFQYYEKEERGRGNFPDRFSARQFPNYSSELNVNALLLGDSALYLCASSPPDRGIDNEQFFGPGTRLTVL.

The genes are TRBV6-1 and TRBJ2-7; perhaps TRBD1 as D (7 bases). Trimming left V 6 bases short and J 7 bases short, with 16 bases between. Germline V CDR1 and CDR2: MNHNS, SASEGT. The CDR3 covers 13 residues. CDR3 bases: TGTGCCAGCAGGTACACAGGGGCGGGGGAGCAGTACTTC. Translation gives CASRYTGAGEQYF.

The V and J genes are TRBV2 and TRBJ2-7, with 8 nucleotides matching TRBD1. This CDR3 has 13 residues. Per germline, CDR1 SNHLY and CDR2 FYNNEI. With 8 bases clipped from V and 2 bases from J, the junction kept 5 bases outside the gene matches. CDR3 in amino acids: CASSGGRAYEQYF. The CDR3 DNA is TGTGCCAGCTCAGGGGGCCGCGCCTACGAGCAGTACTTC.

V and J are TRBV5-1 and TRBJ2-7; 8 bases match TRBD2. The CDR3 consists of 14 residues. V dropped 3 bases and J dropped 1; count of bases not matched to a gene: 3. Per the germline V gene, CDR1 is SGHRS and CDR2 is YFSETQ. This chain's CDR3 is CASSSGRDSYEQYF. DNA of the CDR3: TGCGCCAGCAGCTCCGGGAGGGATTCCTACGAGCAGTACTTC.

The rearrangement uses TRBV29-1 and TRBJ1-1, with TRBD1 as a possible D gene (6 bases). From germline, CDR1 is SQVTM and CDR2 ANQGSEA. V lost 7 bases and J lost 1, with 10 bases in between. The CDR3 has 12 amino acids. The CDR3: CSAGQPNTEAFF. CDR3 DNA: TGCAGCGCAGGACAGCCGAACACTGAAGCTTTCTTT.

The rearrangement uses TRBV4-1 and TRBJ2-7; possibly TRBD1 for D (6 bases). With 1 base removed from V and 0 bases from J, the gap between germline ends came to 10 bases. CDR3 size: 15 residues. Germline CDR1 is MGHRA and CDR2 is YSYEKL. The chain's CDR3 is CASSQVSDSSYEQYF. The CDR3 DNA reads as TGCGCCAGCAGCCAAGTCTCGGACAGCTCCTACGAGCAGTACTTC.

The chain is built from TRBV6-1 and TRBJ2-3; D is unresolved. Trimming stripped 4 bases from V and 5 bases from J, with 13 bases between. From germline, CDR1 is MNHNS and CDR2 SASEGT. This CDR3 is built from 14 residues. For the CDR3, the DNA is TGTGCCAGCAGTGTTTCCGTTCACGGAGATACGCAGTATTTT. It is translated as CASSVSVHGDTQYF.

V usage is TRBV27 and J usage is TRBJ2-7; 9 nucleotides match TRBD2. The germline V gene encodes CDR1 MNHEY and CDR2 SMNVEV (reference sequence). This CDR3 is 12 amino acids long. J was trimmed by 5 bases and V by 9 bases; bases with no gene match: 5. CDR3 sequence: CASSSGAHEQYF. Here the CDR3 DNA reads TGTGCCAGTTCTAGCGGGGCCCACGAGCAGTACTTC.

This chain uses TRBV4-3 with TRBJ2-3, with D uncertain. Germline lookup yields CDR1 LGHNA and CDR2 YSLEER. Trimming took 0 bases from V and 3 from J, leaving 7 bases between them. The CDR3 is made up of 14 amino acids. The CDR3 sequence: CASSQDLGTDTQYF. The CDR3 DNA follows: TGCGCCAGCAGCCAAGATCTCGGTACAGATACGCAGTATTTT.

The chain links TRBV19 to TRBJ1-5; D is uncertain. The CDR3 runs 15 residues. Germline lookup yields CDR1 LNHDA and CDR2 SQIVND (reference sequence). Trimming pared 3 bases from V and 0 bases from J, leaving 9 bases between. The CDR3 protein is CASSITVYSNQPQHF. CDR3 sequence (DNA): TGTGCCAGTAGTATTACGGTTTATAGCAATCAGCCCCAGCATTTT.

This clone came up once. The CDR3, as DNA: TGTGCCAGCAGCCTTTCTGGGACAGGGGTTCAGTTCTTC. Translating it yields CASSLSGTGVQFF. V and J are TRBV25-1 and TRBJ2-1; TRBD1 matches at 10 bases. Trimming at V came to 6 bases and at J to 13 bases, leaving 9 bases not matched to a gene. This CDR3 contains 13 residues. Germline CDR1 reads MGHDK; CDR2 reads SYGVNS.

The genes are TRBV6-1 and TRBJ2-3, with 11 positions matching TRBD2. From germline, CDR1 is MNHNS and CDR2 SASEGT. The CDR3 totals 15 residues. Trimming took 2 bases from V and 4 from J; bases not matched to a gene: 2. The CDR3 nucleotides are TGTGCCAGCAGTGAAATAGCGGGGGGGCCAGATACGCAGTATTTT. Translated, it gives CASSEIAGGPDTQYF.

This clone was recorded once. The chain combines TRBV19 with TRBJ2-2; D is possibly TRBD2 (5 bases). The CDR3 is 16 residues long. The germline V gene has CDR1 LNHDA and CDR2 SQIVND (reference sequence). V was cut by 3 bases and J by 5 bases, with 16 bases left in between. The CDR3 is CASSIQDFYLTGELFF. The CDR3 bases are TGTGCCAGTAGTATCCAGGACTTCTATCTAACCGGGGAGCTGTTTTTT.

The chain is built from TRBV5-4 and TRBJ2-3; weak D call: TRBD2 (5 bases). The CDR3 runs to 15 residues. Trimming shortened V by 4 bases and J by 0 bases, and 12 bases separated the two germline ends. The V gene's germline CDR1 is SGHNT and CDR2 YYREEE (reference sequence). This CDR3 reads CASSPLLGSTDTQYF. The CDR3 coding sequence is TGTGCCAGCAGCCCCCTACTAGGGAGCACAGATACGCAGTATTTT.

This rearrangement joins TRBV19 to TRBJ1-2, with D possibly matching TRBD1 (5 bases). CDR1 and CDR2 (germline): LNHDA, SQIVND (reference sequence). Trimming took off 3 bases at V and 2 bases at J, with 13 bases between the two ends. This CDR3 contains 15 residues. CDR3 amino acids: CASSIAYRGNYGYTF. The DNA for the CDR3 is TGTGCCAGTAGTATCGCTTATCGGGGGAACTATGGCTACACCTTC.

V is TRBV6-6 and J is TRBJ2-1, with 15 bases identical to TRBD2. V shed 5 bases and J 8 bases; nucleotides not matched to a gene: 7. The germline CDR1 and CDR2 sequences are MNHNY and SVGAGI (reference sequence). The CDR3 covers 16 residues. CDR3 protein: CASSGRTSGGVYEQFF. The CDR3 nucleotides read TGTGCCAGCAGTGGTAGGACTAGCGGGGGGGTGTATGAGCAGTTCTTC.